Described below is a single TCR beta chain sequence and its context. This clonotype was detected ten times or more. Its antigen specificity is not known. Base-call qualities are not available, and no considerably larger clone is one nucleotide away. This sample was included in a study of CD8 T cells in ankylosing spondylitis (dated by TCRdb to 2017 to 2019). With respect to the entire study: The study set out to find disease-linked TCR variants by profiling T cell receptor beta repertoires in ankylosing spondylitis patients and healthy donors. Peripheral blood samples were taken, and synovial fluid was additionally collected from ankylosing spondylitis patients. The full study cohort was made up of under 30 ankylosing spondylitis patients and roughly 98 healthy donors.

Reads for this sample came from an Illumina HiSeq 2500. TCR beta libraries were prepared by quantitative 5'-RACE with molecular barcodes. From the authors' description of their analysis: To identify disease-linked TCR variants, a new computational method was used, one built on a probabilistic model of VDJ rearrangement. Clones were called with MiXCR by TCRdb after fastp trimmed the public reads at Q25, and only in-frame beta chains were retained. Rows with one shared CDR3 protein collapse into an entry with the most common genes and DNA. TCRdb, not the authors, supplied the V and J calls. This sample is represented by roughly 100,000 distinct CDR3 sequences; almost 8.5% of them were singletons. 8.5% to 10% of the sample belongs to the ten largest clones. Here is what the overall study found, with its caveats: The disease-linked clones had a CD8+ phenotype and were found at relatively low frequencies in peripheral blood. Some motif variants had previously been reported in the synovial fluid and blood of reactive arthritis patients, which suggests shared mechanisms of disease initiation. Significant enrichment of the disease-linked clones was reported in matched synovial fluid samples from ankylosing spondylitis patients. Blood from ankylosing spondylitis patients appeared to be characterized by a TCR beta motif made up of under ten highly homologous amino acid variants.

The CDR1 and CDR2 encoded by the germline V gene (reference sequence) are SEHNR and FQNEAQ. Deletion took 7 bases off V and 8 bases off J, with a span of 5 bases between the germline ends. The CDR3 holds 9 amino acids from the cysteine to the phenylalanine. Of the read, only the CDR3 DNA is kept; its 27 bases are in frame from base 1. This receptor was identified in a male donor with ankylosing spondylitis or in good health (not recorded which). This sequence uses TRBV7-9 and TRBJ1-1; the D gene is not confidently resolved. The material sequenced was blood, either unsorted or a sorted T cell fraction (not recorded which). The CDR3 loop reads CASTSEAFF. The DNA is TGTGCCAGCACCTCCGAAGCTTTCTTT.